This record covers a single TCR beta chain. The V and J ends lost 5 bases and 6 bases, in that order; junction bases with no gene match: 10. Per the germline V gene, CDR1 is SGHVS and CDR2 is FQNEAQ. The CDR3 totals 17 residues. Assay: immunoSEQ multiplex PCR; the TCRdb copy retains only in-frame clones and omits some. The table lists 70,000 to 75,000 clones, 95% of them singletons. The sample is drawn from a study of technical replicates of blood from four donors. The chain couples TRBV7-8 to TRBJ2-1, with TRBD2 matching over 13 bases. The sample consisted of T cells isolated from PBMCs. The receptor comes from a human donor in good health. In DNA form, the CDR3 reads TGTGCCAGCAGCCAGCCCGCCACTAGCGGGGGGGCCAATGAGCAGTTCTTC. This gives the protein CASSQPATSGGANEQFF.